Below, 7 T cell receptor beta chains from the same sample are listed, as sequenced in a study of blood T cell repertoires in COVID-19. The protocol was immunoSEQ multiplex PCR, while the TCRdb copy is restricted to in-frame clones and leaves out a portion. The repertoire holds about 260,000 clones, with around 87% as singletons. The specimen sequenced was peripheral blood. These receptors originate from a woman in her thirties or forties who had recovered from COVID-19.

The V and J genes are TRBV19 and TRBJ1-2; D might be TRBD1 (5 bases). The CDR3 is 14 amino acids. Per the germline V gene, CDR1 is LNHDA and CDR2 is SQIVND (reference sequence). V was shortened by 6 bases and J by 8 bases, with 19 bases between the two germline ends. CDR3 sequence (DNA): TGTGCCAGTAGGGACCTCGGAGGGGTGGTAGGCTACACCTTC. Translated: CASRDLGGVVGYTF.

The chain uses TRBV9 and TRBJ2-7; 14 bases match TRBD2. The V gene's germline CDR1 is SGDLS and CDR2 YYNGEE. The CDR3 has 16 residues. V gave up 4 bases and J gave up 2 bases; unmatched junction bases: 5. The CDR3 region has the DNA TGTGCCAGCAGCTTAGGGACTAGCGGGGGAGCCTACGAGCAGTACTTC. This translates into CASSLGTSGGAYEQYF.

The gene calls are TRBV19 and TRBJ1-4, with D uncertain. CDR1 is LNHDA, CDR2 SQIVND, per germline (reference sequence). The V end was cut by 3 bases, the J end by 0 bases, with 14 bases between. The CDR3 spans 17 residues. In nucleotides, the CDR3 is TGTGCCAGTAGTATTGTGTACACCGATGCAACTAATGAAAAACTGTTTTTT. The encoded protein is CASSIVYTDATNEKLFF.

V gene TRBV7-9 combines with J gene TRBJ1-1; 9 nucleotides agree with TRBD1. Trimming removed 1 base from V and 0 bases from J; junction bases left unmatched: 0. CDR3 length: 15 amino acids. Germline-derived CDR1 and CDR2 are SEHNR and FQNEAQ (reference sequence). The chain's CDR3 is CASSLGDRVNTEAFF. The CDR3 DNA reads as TGTGCCAGCAGCTTAGGGGACAGGGTGAACACTGAAGCTTTCTTT.

This clone was recorded only once. The J gene is TRBJ1-6, the V gene TRBV5-1, with TRBD1 matching 8 bases. The CDR3 has 14 residues. Per the germline V gene, CDR1 is SGHRS and CDR2 is YFSETQ. V lost 4 bases to trimming and J lost 10 bases; unmatched junction nucleotides: 7. This CDR3 reads CASSLGQGGSPLHF. CDR3 coding DNA: TGCGCCAGCAGCCTAGGACAGGGCGGCTCACCCCTCCACTTT. Supplemented by reference TRBV5-1 and TRBJ1-6, the full variable domain reads KAGVTQTPRYLIKTRGQQVTLSCSPISGHRSVSWYQQTPGQGLQFLFEYFSETQRNKGNFPGRFSGRQFSNSRSEMNVSTLELGDSALYLCASSLGQGGSPLHFGNGTRLTVT.

The genes are TRBV9 and TRBJ2-5; maybe TRBD1 (5 bases). Per the germline V gene, CDR1 is SGDLS and CDR2 is YYNGEE. V was trimmed by 4 bases and J by 9 bases, leaving 19 bases between them. The length of the CDR3 is 14 residues. The CDR3 nucleotides are TGTGCCAGCAGCCCCCTCTTGGACACGGCTTCCCAGTACTTC. Protein product: CASSPLLDTASQYF. The variable domain in full, with the rest retrieved from reference TRBV9 and TRBJ2-5, is DSGVTQTPKHLITATGQRVTLRCSPRSGDLSVYWYQQSLDQGLQFLIQYYNGEERAKGNILERFSAQQFPDLHSELNLSSLELGDSALYFCASSPLLDTASQYFGPGTRLLVL.

The V gene is TRBV7-9, the J gene TRBJ1-2, with no clear D. V was cut by 5 bases and J by 3 bases, with 7 bases left in between. Germline V lookup: CDR1 SEHNR, CDR2 FQNEAQ (reference sequence). The CDR3 has 12 residues. CDR3 loop: CASSRDHYGYTF. The CDR3 coding sequence is TGTGCCAGCAGCCGAGATCACTATGGCTACACCTTC.